The 12 T cell receptor beta chains presented below share a single source sample, sequenced in a study of blood T cell repertoires in COVID-19. Repertoires were generated with immunoSEQ multiplex PCR, while TCRdb's copy carries only in-frame clones and drops some. The sample holds more than 85,000 clones, more than 65% seen once. Input material: peripheral blood. The origin of the receptors is an elderly woman with acute or convalescent COVID-19.

The chain recombines TRBV5-1 with TRBJ2-3, with 7 bases matching TRBD2. CDR3 length equals 15 residues. V was clipped by 1 base and J by 2 bases; unmatched bases: 4. CDR1 is SGHRS and CDR2 is YFSETQ in the germline V gene. The DNA for the CDR3 is TGCGCCAGCAGCTTGCGGGGGGTCCTCACAGATACGCAGTATTTT. Its protein is CASSLRGVLTDTQYF.

The V and J genes are TRBV5-1 and TRBJ2-3; 9 positions match TRBD1. Germline CDR1 reads SGHRS; CDR2 reads YFSETQ. The CDR3 totals 16 residues. J lost 0 bases, V lost 3 bases, and 5 bases had no gene match. The CDR3 protein is CASSWTGATSTDTQYF. Here the CDR3 DNA reads TGCGCCAGCAGCTGGACAGGGGCCACTAGCACAGATACGCAGTATTTT.

The V call is TRBV5-1, the J call TRBJ2-7; D perhaps matches TRBD1 (6 bases). V gave up 0 bases and J gave up 3 bases, with 16 bases separating them. The CDR3 consists of 16 residues. From germline, CDR1 is SGHRS and CDR2 YFSETQ. The CDR3 region is CASSLADGTSYYEQYF. CDR3 DNA sequence: TGCGCCAGCAGCTTGGCGGACGGGACATCGTACTACGAGCAGTACTTC.

This sequence joins TRBV3-1 (or the pseudogene TRBV3-2) and TRBJ1-2; the D is unclear. V was shortened by 4 bases and J by 8 bases, with 14 bases between the two germline ends. This CDR3 comprises 13 residues. The germline gives CDR1 LGHDT, CDR2 YNNKEL (reference sequence). CDR3 loop: CASSPDGREGYTF. DNA of the CDR3: TGTGCCAGCAGCCCGGACGGGAGGGAAGGCTACACCTTC.

The chain employs TRBV4-1 and TRBJ2-3; 7 bases are a match to TRBD1. CDR3 size: 15 residues. The V and J ends lost 1 base and 1 base, in that order; junction bases with no gene match: 2. Germline V gene data show CDR1 as MGHRA and CDR2 as YSYEKL. This CDR3 reads CASSQVDRGTDTQYF. The CDR3 DNA reads TGCGCCAGCAGCCAAGTTGACAGGGGCACAGATACGCAGTATTTT.

CDR3 nucleotide sequence: TGTGCCAGCAGTAGCATCCTCCGGGACAGGGCTAAAAAACTGTTTTTT. It encodes CASSSILRDRAKKLFF. The gene calls are TRBV27 and TRBJ1-4, with 9 bases fitting TRBD1. Germline CDR1 MNHEY, CDR2 SMNVEV (reference sequence). This CDR3 comprises 16 residues. The J segment lost 9 bases and the V segment lost 5 bases, leaving 13 bases of the junction unmatched. Full variable domain (outside the CDR3, taken from reference TRBV27 and TRBJ1-4): EAQVTQNPRYLITVTGKKLTVTCSQNMNHEYMSWYRQDPGLGLRQIYYSMNVEVTDKGDVPEGYKVSRKEKRNFPLILESPSPNQTSLYFCASSSILRDRAKKLFFGSGTQLSVL.

The gene calls are TRBV9 and TRBJ1-2; D may be TRBD1 (5 bases). The V end lost 4 bases, the J end lost 4 bases, and 14 bases lay between the germline ends. Germline V lookup: CDR1 SGDLS, CDR2 YYNGEE. This CDR3 spans 14 amino acids. The CDR3 nucleotides are TGTGCCAGCAGCTCTCGACAGCCACTCTATGGCTACACCTTC. Protein product: CASSSRQPLYGYTF.

The V gene is TRBV19, the J gene TRBJ1-5; D uncertain. Germline CDR1 and CDR2: LNHDA and SQIVND (reference sequence). The CDR3 covers 17 residues. V gave up 0 bases and J gave up 2 bases, with 14 bases separating them. The chain's CDR3 is CASSIDGREGGNQPQHF. The CDR3 coding sequence is TGTGCCAGTAGTATAGATGGGCGTGAGGGCGGCAATCAGCCCCAGCATTTT. The entire variable domain, with the rest obtained from reference TRBV19 and TRBJ1-5, is as follows: DGGITQSPKYLFRKEGQNVTLSCEQNLNHDAMYWYRQDPGQGLRLIYYSQIVNDFQKGDIAEGYSVSREKKESFPLTVTSAQKNPTAFYLCASSIDGREGGNQPQHFGDGTRLSIL.

This clone was observed a handful of times. This rearrangement joins TRBV6-5 to TRBJ2-7; TRBD1 agrees at 9 bases. Germline V gives CDR1 MNHEY, CDR2 SVGAGI. The CDR3 consists of 12 residues. CDR3 nucleotides: TGTGCGGTGGGACAGGGCAAATACGAGCAGTACTTC. This sequence encodes CAVGQGKYEQYF.

The chain couples TRBV6-5 to TRBJ2-3, with a possible D match to TRBD2 (6 bases). With 6 bases removed from V and 1 base from J, the gap between germline ends came to 11 bases. This CDR3 contains 14 residues. Germline values: CDR1 MNHEY, CDR2 SVGAGI. DNA for the CDR3: TGTGCCAGCAGCGACGGGGGAGGCACAGATACGCAGTATTTT. It encodes CASSDGGGTDTQYF.

This rearrangement joins TRBV27 to TRBJ2-7; a weak D match, TRBD2 (5 bases). The ends were cut back, 11 bases at V and 2 bases at J, with 22 bases in the middle. The CDR3 spans 15 residues. Germline V gives CDR1 MNHEY, CDR2 SMNVEV (reference sequence). The CDR3 protein is CAGEWENSWTYEQYF. DNA for the CDR3: TGTGCCGGTGAGTGGGAGAACTCTTGGACCTACGAGCAGTACTTC.

This clone was seen a handful of times. V gene TRBV24-1 combines with J gene TRBJ2-3, with TRBD1 as a possible D gene (5 bases). Germline V gene lookup returns CDR1 KGHDR and CDR2 SFDVKD. The CDR3 length is 14 residues. Trimming took 10 bases from V and 0 from J, leaving 13 bases between them. CDR3 DNA: TGTGCCACTCGAAAGACAGCTAGCACAGATACGCAGTATTTT. This encodes CATRKTASTDTQYF.